Following are 8 T cell receptor beta chains from one sample sequenced in a study of shared clonotypes between healthy human individuals. This table comes from immunoSEQ multiplex PCR, and its TCRdb copy is limited to in-frame clones, with some not included. The sample lists about 2 million clones, roughly 95% occurring once. Naive CD8 cells lacked CD45RO, underwent positive selection for CCR7 and left out terminally differentiated effector memory CD45RA+ cells. Specimen: naive CD8+ T cells sorted from blood. These receptors originate from a man in his late teens or twenties in good health.

The V gene is TRBV7-8, the J gene TRBJ1-2; D is uncertain. The CDR3 consists of 14 residues. Looked up from germline, CDR1 is SGHVS and CDR2 is FQNEAQ. The V end lost 5 bases, the J end lost 1 base, and 11 bases lay between the germline ends. The CDR3 region has the DNA TGTGCCAGCAGCCCACGGGCAGATAACTATGGCTACACCTTC. Protein sequence: CASSPRADNYGYTF. Filled out from reference TRBV7-8 and TRBJ1-2, the complete variable domain reads GAGVSQSPRYKVAKRGQDVALRCDPISGHVSLFWYQQALGQGPEFLTYFQNEAQLDKSGLPSDRFFAERPEGSVSTLKIQRTQQEDSAVYLCASSPRADNYGYTFGSGTRLTVV.

The V call is TRBV30, the J call TRBJ1-1; D is uncertain. The germline V gene encodes CDR1 GTSNPN and CDR2 SVGIG (reference sequence). CDR3 length: 15 residues. V lost 3 bases, J lost 2 bases, and 16 bases lay in between. CDR3 amino acids: CAWSDRTLLNTEAFF. CDR3 DNA sequence: TGTGCCTGGAGCGACCGGACCCTCCTTAACACTGAAGCTTTCTTT.

The chain joins TRBV29-1 to TRBJ2-2, with a tentative D call TRBD1 (6 bases). Germline CDR1 SQVTM, CDR2 ANQGSEA. The CDR3 has 14 residues. Trimming took 0 bases from V and 5 from J, leaving 10 bases between them. In DNA, the CDR3 is TGCAGCGTTGAAGAGGGAAGGGGGACCGGGGAGCTGTTTTTT. Its protein product is CSVEEGRGTGELFF.

This chain links TRBV5-1 with TRBJ2-7, with 12 bases aligning to TRBD2. Germline CDR1 reads SGHRS; CDR2 reads YFSETQ. The CDR3 totals 17 residues. The V segment lost 4 bases and the J segment 2 bases; nucleotides outside the gene matches: 10. The DNA for the CDR3 is TGCGCCAGCAGCCAATTCTTTGGACTAGCGGGAACCTACGAGCAGTACTTC. Its translation is CASSQFFGLAGTYEQYF.

This rearrangement joins TRBV29-1 to TRBJ1-1; D is perhaps TRBD1 (5 bases). Germline CDR1 SQVTM, CDR2 ANQGSEA. This CDR3 spans 13 amino acids. Deletions cut 2 bases from V and 1 base from J, with 8 bases between. Here the CDR3 reads CSVEPGGNTEAFF. Here the CDR3 DNA reads TGCAGCGTTGAACCGGGGGGGAACACTGAAGCTTTCTTT.

The rearrangement joins TRBV5-1 to TRBJ1-1, with D unresolved. CDR1 SGHRS and CDR2 YFSETQ come from the germline V gene. This CDR3 spans 15 amino acids. The V end was cut by 5 bases, the J end by 3 bases, with 17 bases between. CDR3 residues: CASSSSRELYTEAFF. The CDR3 nucleotides are TGCGCCAGCAGTTCCTCAAGGGAGCTTTACACTGAAGCTTTCTTT.

The chain uses TRBV13 and TRBJ2-3; D is possibly TRBD2 (6 bases). Germline assignment: CDR1 PRHDT and CDR2 FYEKMQ (reference sequence). V lost 5 bases and J 0 bases, leaving 15 bases between the germline ends. The CDR3 extends over 16 amino acids. This chain's CDR3 is CASSPVGEVSTDTQYF. The CDR3 DNA reads as TGTGCCAGCAGCCCAGTCGGGGAGGTTAGCACAGATACGCAGTATTTT.

The chain uses TRBV5-1 and TRBJ2-7; 8 bases are shared with TRBD1. Germline V gene data show CDR1 as SGHRS and CDR2 as YFSETQ. With 5 bases clipped from V and 3 bases from J, the junction kept 4 bases outside the gene matches. This CDR3 comprises 13 residues. The chain's CDR3 is CASREQGDYEQYF. The DNA of the CDR3 is TGCGCCAGCAGGGAACAGGGGGACTACGAGCAGTACTTC.